This T cell receptor beta chain was recovered during a study of response to subunit inactivated influenza vaccine. This clonotype showed up just a few times. Its antigen is currently unknown. TCRdb used MiXCR to reprocess the RT-PCR reads, holding one entry per CDR3 protein. The sample has over 400,000 distinct CDR3 sequences; 10% to 15% are singletons. V was shortened by 4 bases and J by 10 bases, with 12 bases between the two germline ends. The CDR3 is 12 residues long. Germline V CDR1 and CDR2: KGHDR, SFDVKD. Study-wide findings and caveats: It was the authors' suggestion that each seasonal influenza vaccination recruits few new T cells.

This TCR derives from a man aged 45-65 years who received an inactivated influenza vaccine. The sequenced sample was PBMCs from blood, obtained 45 days after vaccination. J is TRBJ1-2 and V is TRBV24-1; TRBD1 might be the D (5 bases). In nucleotides, the CDR3 is TGTGCCACCAGTGAATACAGGAACCACTACACCTTC. It specifies CATSEYRNHYTF.